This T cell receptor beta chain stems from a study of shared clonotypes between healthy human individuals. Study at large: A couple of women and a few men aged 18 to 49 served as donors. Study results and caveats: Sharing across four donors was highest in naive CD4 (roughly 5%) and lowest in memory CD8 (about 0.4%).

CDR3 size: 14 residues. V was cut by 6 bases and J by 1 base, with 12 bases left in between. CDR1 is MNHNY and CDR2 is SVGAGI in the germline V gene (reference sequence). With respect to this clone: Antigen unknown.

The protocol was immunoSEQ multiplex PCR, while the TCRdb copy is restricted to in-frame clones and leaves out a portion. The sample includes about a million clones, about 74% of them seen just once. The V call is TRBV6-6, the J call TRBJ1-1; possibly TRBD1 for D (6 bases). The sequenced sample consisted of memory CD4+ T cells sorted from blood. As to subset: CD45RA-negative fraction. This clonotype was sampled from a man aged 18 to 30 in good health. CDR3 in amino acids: CASRSDRTNTEAFF. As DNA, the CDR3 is TGTGCCAGCAGATCTGACAGGACGAACACTGAAGCTTTCTTT.